These 21 T cell receptor beta chains originate from one sample sequenced in a study of T cell changes during pregnancy in multiple sclerosis. Sequencing used immunoSEQ multiplex PCR; TCRdb keeps in-frame clones, though not all of them. Of around 60,000 clones in the sample, roughly 92% were seen once. The source material was CD8+ T cells from peripheral blood mononuclear cells, sampled in the third trimester of pregnancy. The origin of the receptors is a female donor with multiple sclerosis, enrolled in a pregnancy study.

The chain is built from TRBV5-6 and TRBJ2-1; D perhaps matches TRBD2 (6 bases). With 2 bases removed from V and 5 bases from J, the gap between germline ends came to 14 bases. The CDR3 runs to 15 residues. Germline V gives CDR1 SGHDT, CDR2 YYEEEE. The CDR3 region has the DNA TGTGCCAGCAGCTTTGGCCAGGACTATAACAATGAGCAGTTCTTC. Translating gives CASSFGQDYNNEQFF.

The chain couples TRBV28 to TRBJ2-3; the D is unclear. The CDR3 is 14 amino acids. The V end was cut by 6 bases, the J end by 2 bases, with 12 bases between. Germline V gene data show CDR1 as MDHEN and CDR2 as SYDVKM. As DNA, the CDR3 is TGTGCCAGCAGCCAAACGACTTACACAGATACGCAGTATTTT. This sequence encodes CASSQTTYTDTQYF.

This clone showed up just once. This chain links TRBV25-1 with TRBJ1-1, with D possibly TRBD1 on 6 matching bases. The CDR3 has 15 residues. V lost 7 bases and J lost 0, with 15 bases in between. Germline CDR1 is MGHDK and CDR2 is SYGVNS. The CDR3 DNA reads TGTGCCAGCATAAACAAGGGGGACCTGAACACTGAAGCTTTCTTT. Protein product: CASINKGDLNTEAFF. The full variable domain, with the rest looked up from reference TRBV25-1 and TRBJ1-1, is EADIYQTPRYLVIGTGKKITLECSQTMGHDKMYWYQQDPGMELHLIHYSYGVNSTEKGDLSSESTVSRIRTEHFPLTLESARPSHTSQYLCASINKGDLNTEAFFGQGTRLTVV.

This chain links TRBV7-2 with TRBJ2-1; D remains unclear. V was cut by 5 bases and J by 6 bases, with 8 bases left in between. The V gene's germline CDR1 is SGHTA and CDR2 FQGNSA. This CDR3 is built from 12 residues. CDR3 nucleotides: TGTGCCAGCAGCCCGCCGAGCAATGAGCAGTTCTTC. Its protein is CASSPPSNEQFF.

The gene calls are TRBV29-1 and TRBJ2-1; D is possibly TRBD2 (5 bases). CDR3 length: 13 residues. The germline V and J ends were trimmed by 7 bases and 5 bases, with 15 bases remaining between them. Germline-derived CDR1 and CDR2 are SQVTM and ANQGSEA. Written as DNA, the CDR3 is TGCAGCGGGACGGGAAGAGGAAACAATGAGCAGTTCTTC. It encodes CSGTGRGNNEQFF.

This rearrangement joins TRBV28 to TRBJ1-6; 7 nucleotides match TRBD1. From germline, CDR1 is MDHEN and CDR2 SYDVKM. The V and J ends lost 5 bases and 8 bases, in that order; junction bases with no gene match: 18. CDR3 length equals 18 residues. The CDR3 sequence: CASSLNWDSLNEDSPLHF. The CDR3 bases are TGTGCCAGCAGTCTAAACTGGGACAGCCTAAATGAGGATTCACCCCTCCACTTT.

Relative to its sample, this clone is large. This rearrangement joins TRBV5-4 to TRBJ1-1, with a possible D match to TRBD1 (5 bases). The CDR3 contains 15 residues. V was cut by 1 base and J by 1 base, with 11 bases left in between. Germline CDR1 is SGHNT and CDR2 is YYREEE (reference sequence). This chain's CDR3 is CASSLLGEGNTEAFF. The CDR3 nucleotides read TGTGCCAGCAGCTTGCTAGGGGAGGGGAACACTGAAGCTTTCTTT.

This sequence joins TRBV28 and TRBJ2-6; D might be TRBD2 (6 bases). This CDR3 contains 16 residues. V gave up 5 bases and J gave up 4 bases, with 15 bases separating them. Germline CDR1 MDHEN, CDR2 SYDVKM. The CDR3 region has the DNA TGTGCCAGCAGTGGTTGGGGGGAACGGGGGGCCAACGTCCTGACTTTC. This sequence encodes CASSGWGERGANVLTF.

The chain carries TRBV9 and TRBJ1-2, with D perhaps TRBD1 (6 bases). CDR3 length: 14 amino acids. Trimming left V 3 bases short and J 0 bases short, with 9 bases between. The germline V gene has CDR1 SGDLS and CDR2 YYNGEE. In nucleotides, the CDR3 is TGTGCCAGCAGCGCGGGACAAACTAACTATGGCTACACCTTC. It yields the protein CASSAGQTNYGYTF.

This chain links TRBV2 with TRBJ2-1, with D perhaps matching TRBD1 (6 bases). V lost 11 bases, J lost 1 base, and 9 bases lay in between. CDR3 length: 12 amino acids. CDR1 and CDR2 from the germline V gene are SNHLY and FYNNEI. CDR3 nucleotides: TGTGCCGGTGGACAGTCCTACAATGAGCAGTTCTTC. Amino acids: CAGGQSYNEQFF.

The CDR3 DNA is TGTGCCAGCCGACACCGACAGGGGGGCTCCTACGAGCAGTACTTC. This codes for CASRHRQGGSYEQYF. The V call is TRBV28, the J call TRBJ2-7, with 9 bases identical to TRBD1. Germline CDR1 and CDR2: MDHEN and SYDVKM. J gave up 0 bases and V 8 bases, and 8 bases lay outside the gene matches. The CDR3 covers 15 residues.

This chain joins TRBV6-1 and TRBJ2-1, with unresolved D. Looked up from germline, CDR1 is MNHNS and CDR2 is SASEGT. Trimming removed 2 bases from V and 7 bases from J, with 12 bases in between. The CDR3 runs 14 residues. The CDR3 region is CASSESSVVNEQFF. The CDR3 DNA reads TGTGCCAGCAGTGAATCCTCGGTCGTGAATGAGCAGTTCTTC.

The CDR3 DNA reads as TGTGCCAGCAGCCAAGGGTGGGGACAAGGGCCGTCTGGGGCCAACGTCCTGACTTTC. This sequence encodes CASSQGWGQGPSGANVLTF. The chain joins TRBV16 to TRBJ2-6, with D possibly matching TRBD1 (6 bases). Germline V gene lookup returns CDR1 KGHSY and CDR2 FQNENV. CDR3 size: 19 residues. V lost 2 bases and J 1 base, leaving 18 bases between the germline ends.

This clone was detected once. The CDR3 sequence: CASSDSDGATDTQYF. The CDR3 DNA reads TGTGCCAGCAGTGACTCAGATGGAGCCACAGATACGCAGTATTTT. The chain joins TRBV6-4 to TRBJ2-3, with D uncertain. The CDR3 has 15 residues. The V end was cut by 0 bases, the J end by 2 bases, with 9 bases between. Germline V CDR1 and CDR2: MRHNA, SNTAGT.

The chain joins TRBV5-1 to TRBJ2-1; TRBD2 matches 11 bases. CDR3 size: 16 residues. Germline-derived CDR1 and CDR2 are SGHRS and YFSETQ. With V trimmed by 0 bases and J by 5 bases, 4 bases remained unmatched. The CDR3: CASSLALAGGDNEQFF. DNA for the CDR3: TGCGCCAGCAGCTTGGCCCTAGCGGGAGGTGACAATGAGCAGTTCTTC.

V is TRBV5-1 and J is TRBJ1-5; 8 nucleotides agree with TRBD1. Germline CDR1 is SGHRS and CDR2 is YFSETQ. Unmatched junction bases numbered 5, after V lost 0 bases and J lost 6 bases. This CDR3 is built from 15 residues. CDR3 bases: TGCGCCAGCAGCTTGGCCACAGGGGGGGTTCAGCCCCAGCATTTT. Protein product: CASSLATGGVQPQHF. Filled out from reference TRBV5-1 and TRBJ1-5, the complete variable domain reads KAGVTQTPRYLIKTRGQQVTLSCSPISGHRSVSWYQQTPGQGLQFLFEYFSETQRNKGNFPGRFSGRQFSNSRSEMNVSTLELGDSALYLCASSLATGGVQPQHFGDGTRLSIL.

This clone has a single count. This sequence joins TRBV27 and TRBJ2-5, with a possible D match to TRBD1 (5 bases). The CDR3 contains 16 residues. The germline V gene encodes CDR1 MNHEY and CDR2 SMNVEV (reference sequence). Trimming removed 3 bases from V and 4 bases from J, with 18 bases in between. The DNA of the CDR3 is TGTGCCAGCAGTTTGGATAAGGGGTACGGAATAGAGACCCAGTACTTC. This codes for CASSLDKGYGIETQYF.

This chain links TRBV5-1 with TRBJ2-2; 12 bases are a match to TRBD2. This CDR3 comprises 17 residues. With 0 bases clipped from V and 5 bases from J, the junction kept 5 bases outside the gene matches. Germline CDR1 and CDR2: SGHRS and YFSETQ. CDR3 bases: TGCGCCAGCAGCTTGGGACTAGCGGGAGAGGGGACCGGGGAGCTGTTTTTT. It codes for CASSLGLAGEGTGELFF.

This chain joins TRBV7-7 and TRBJ1-1; D is unclear. The CDR3 contains 13 residues. From germline, CDR1 is SSHAT and CDR2 FNYEAQ (reference sequence). V shed 5 bases and J shed 1 base, with 8 bases lying between them. The CDR3 sequence is CASSVGRNTEAFF. The DNA for the CDR3 is TGTGCCAGCAGCGTAGGGAGGAACACTGAAGCTTTCTTT. Drawing the rest from reference TRBV7-7 and TRBJ1-1, the complete variable domain is GAGVSQSPRYKVTKRGQDVTLRCDPISSHATLYWYQQALGQGPEFLTYFNYEAQPDKSGLPSDRFSAERPEGSISTLTIQRTEQRDSAMYRCASSVGRNTEAFFGQGTRLTVV.

The table lists this clone with a count of one. The chain couples TRBV28 to TRBJ1-1, with D perhaps TRBD1 (6 bases). Germline V gene lookup returns CDR1 MDHEN and CDR2 SYDVKM. V was shortened by 5 bases and J by 4 bases, with 14 bases between the two germline ends. This CDR3 spans 14 amino acids. CDR3 DNA sequence: TGTGCCAGCAGTCCTCAGGGGCTTATCACTGAAGCTTTCTTT. Translation gives CASSPQGLITEAFF.

This clone occurred once. The chain joins TRBV7-9 to TRBJ1-2; 7 bases are a match to TRBD1. CDR3 length equals 16 residues. Germline CDR1 is SEHNR and CDR2 is FQNEAQ (reference sequence). V trimming: 7 bases; J trimming: 4 bases; junction bases outside the gene matches: 15. In DNA form, the CDR3 reads TGTGCCAGCACCAATTCGACGACAGGGCTCGCCTATGGCTACACCTTC. It specifies CASTNSTTGLAYGYTF.